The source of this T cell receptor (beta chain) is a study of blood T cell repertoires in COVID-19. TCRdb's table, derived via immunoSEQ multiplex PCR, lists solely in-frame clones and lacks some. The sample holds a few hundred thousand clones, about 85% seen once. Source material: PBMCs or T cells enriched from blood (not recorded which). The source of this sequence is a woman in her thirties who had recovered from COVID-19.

The CDR3: CASSLAGVRTEAFF. As DNA, the CDR3 is TGTGCCAGCAGCTTAGCAGGAGTTCGCACTGAAGCTTTCTTT. V and J are TRBV7-9 and TRBJ1-1; D is undetermined. V was trimmed by 0 bases and J by 4 bases, leaving 9 bases between them. Germline V gene data show CDR1 as SEHNR and CDR2 as FQNEAQ (reference sequence). The length of the CDR3 is 14 residues.